What follows describes a single TCR beta chain. These data originate in a study of blood T cell repertoires in COVID-19. The table came from immunoSEQ multiplex PCR; TCRdb's copy has only in-frame clones and leaves some out. Here the sample spans approximately 150,000 clones, 87% being singletons. V lost 8 bases, J lost 4 bases, and 9 bases lay in between. Per germline, CDR1 MDHEN and CDR2 SYDVKM. The CDR3 has 13 amino acids. Material: peripheral blood. The clonotype was recovered from a human donor in a cohort sampled during active COVID-19. The chain couples TRBV28 to TRBJ1-6; TRBD1 might be the D (5 bases). CDR3 sequence (DNA): TGTGCCAGCGCGACAGATTATAATTCACCCCTCCACTTT. Its translation is CASATDYNSPLHF.